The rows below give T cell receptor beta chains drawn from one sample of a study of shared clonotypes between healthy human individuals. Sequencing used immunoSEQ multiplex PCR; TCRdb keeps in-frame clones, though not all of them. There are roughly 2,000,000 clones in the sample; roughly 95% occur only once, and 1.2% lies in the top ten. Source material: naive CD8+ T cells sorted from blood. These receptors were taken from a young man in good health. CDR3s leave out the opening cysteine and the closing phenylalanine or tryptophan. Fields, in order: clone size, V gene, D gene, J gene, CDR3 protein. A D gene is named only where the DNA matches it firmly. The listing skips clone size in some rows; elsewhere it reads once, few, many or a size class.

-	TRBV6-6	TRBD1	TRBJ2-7	ATTQDRGYEQY
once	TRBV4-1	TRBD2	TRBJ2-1	ASSQDSIGAGGPHEQF
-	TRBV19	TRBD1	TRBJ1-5	ASSIDPGGYQPQH
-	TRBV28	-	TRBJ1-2	ASSLTPAGDYGYT
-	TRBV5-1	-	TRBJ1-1	ASSLILNTEAF
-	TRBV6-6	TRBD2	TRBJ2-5	ASSQLAVLQETQY
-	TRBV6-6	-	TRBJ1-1	ASSYEFGYTEAF
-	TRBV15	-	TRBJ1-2	ATSRTRILRGAGGLGYT
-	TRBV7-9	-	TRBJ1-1	ASSRTTYPSEAF
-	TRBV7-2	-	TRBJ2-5	ASSLYSETQY
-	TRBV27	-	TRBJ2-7	ASSVLTGIGSREQY
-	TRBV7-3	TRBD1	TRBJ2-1	ASSLGQGEYNEQF
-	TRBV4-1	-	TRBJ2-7	ASSQDIQGLEQY
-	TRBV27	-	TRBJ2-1	ASSSSSSYNEQF
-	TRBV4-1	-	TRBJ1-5	ASSRSSGRPQH
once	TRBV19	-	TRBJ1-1	ASSMGVTTEAF
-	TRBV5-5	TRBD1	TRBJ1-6	ASSPIRPDRVRSPLH
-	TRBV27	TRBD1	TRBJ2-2	ASSLGTGLGETGELF
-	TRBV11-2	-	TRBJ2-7	ASSGRDYEQY
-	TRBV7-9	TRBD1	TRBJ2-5	ASSLPDGVNRGQETQY
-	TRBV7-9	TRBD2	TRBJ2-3	ASSVGLAIDTQY
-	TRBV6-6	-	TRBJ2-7	ASSYSSDKAAYEQY
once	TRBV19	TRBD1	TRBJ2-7	ASSFTGGYEQY
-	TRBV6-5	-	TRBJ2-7	ASSYDGYEQY
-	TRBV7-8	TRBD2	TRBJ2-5	ASSLIEGGQETQY
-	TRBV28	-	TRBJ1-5	ASSFQGSNQPQH
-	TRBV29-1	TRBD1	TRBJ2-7	SVLGQGTYEQY
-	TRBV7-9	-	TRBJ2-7	ASSPGTGHYEQY
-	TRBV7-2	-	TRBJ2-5	ASSPTLGGTQY
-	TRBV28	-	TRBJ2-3	ASSLRGEVDTQY
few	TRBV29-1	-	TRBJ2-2	SVRDGNTGELF
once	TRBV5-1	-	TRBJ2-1	ASMPGPDYNEQF
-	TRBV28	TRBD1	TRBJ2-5	ASRSRDSQETQY
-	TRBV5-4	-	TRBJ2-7	ASSLAYSEIGHEQY
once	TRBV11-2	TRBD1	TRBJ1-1	ASRPTGEITEAF
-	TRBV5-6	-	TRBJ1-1	ASSDVGHTEAF
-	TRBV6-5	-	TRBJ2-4	ASRTKNNDIQY
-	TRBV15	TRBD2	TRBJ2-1	ATSDEQGASGIFRNEQF
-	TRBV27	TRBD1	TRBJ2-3	ASSFDRVGTDTQY
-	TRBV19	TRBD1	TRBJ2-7	ASSIDSRQGSEQY
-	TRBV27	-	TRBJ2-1	ASRWLGSYNEQF
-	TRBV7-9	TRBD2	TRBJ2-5	ASSVGGLVETQY
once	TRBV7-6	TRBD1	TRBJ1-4	ASSVGQNEKLF